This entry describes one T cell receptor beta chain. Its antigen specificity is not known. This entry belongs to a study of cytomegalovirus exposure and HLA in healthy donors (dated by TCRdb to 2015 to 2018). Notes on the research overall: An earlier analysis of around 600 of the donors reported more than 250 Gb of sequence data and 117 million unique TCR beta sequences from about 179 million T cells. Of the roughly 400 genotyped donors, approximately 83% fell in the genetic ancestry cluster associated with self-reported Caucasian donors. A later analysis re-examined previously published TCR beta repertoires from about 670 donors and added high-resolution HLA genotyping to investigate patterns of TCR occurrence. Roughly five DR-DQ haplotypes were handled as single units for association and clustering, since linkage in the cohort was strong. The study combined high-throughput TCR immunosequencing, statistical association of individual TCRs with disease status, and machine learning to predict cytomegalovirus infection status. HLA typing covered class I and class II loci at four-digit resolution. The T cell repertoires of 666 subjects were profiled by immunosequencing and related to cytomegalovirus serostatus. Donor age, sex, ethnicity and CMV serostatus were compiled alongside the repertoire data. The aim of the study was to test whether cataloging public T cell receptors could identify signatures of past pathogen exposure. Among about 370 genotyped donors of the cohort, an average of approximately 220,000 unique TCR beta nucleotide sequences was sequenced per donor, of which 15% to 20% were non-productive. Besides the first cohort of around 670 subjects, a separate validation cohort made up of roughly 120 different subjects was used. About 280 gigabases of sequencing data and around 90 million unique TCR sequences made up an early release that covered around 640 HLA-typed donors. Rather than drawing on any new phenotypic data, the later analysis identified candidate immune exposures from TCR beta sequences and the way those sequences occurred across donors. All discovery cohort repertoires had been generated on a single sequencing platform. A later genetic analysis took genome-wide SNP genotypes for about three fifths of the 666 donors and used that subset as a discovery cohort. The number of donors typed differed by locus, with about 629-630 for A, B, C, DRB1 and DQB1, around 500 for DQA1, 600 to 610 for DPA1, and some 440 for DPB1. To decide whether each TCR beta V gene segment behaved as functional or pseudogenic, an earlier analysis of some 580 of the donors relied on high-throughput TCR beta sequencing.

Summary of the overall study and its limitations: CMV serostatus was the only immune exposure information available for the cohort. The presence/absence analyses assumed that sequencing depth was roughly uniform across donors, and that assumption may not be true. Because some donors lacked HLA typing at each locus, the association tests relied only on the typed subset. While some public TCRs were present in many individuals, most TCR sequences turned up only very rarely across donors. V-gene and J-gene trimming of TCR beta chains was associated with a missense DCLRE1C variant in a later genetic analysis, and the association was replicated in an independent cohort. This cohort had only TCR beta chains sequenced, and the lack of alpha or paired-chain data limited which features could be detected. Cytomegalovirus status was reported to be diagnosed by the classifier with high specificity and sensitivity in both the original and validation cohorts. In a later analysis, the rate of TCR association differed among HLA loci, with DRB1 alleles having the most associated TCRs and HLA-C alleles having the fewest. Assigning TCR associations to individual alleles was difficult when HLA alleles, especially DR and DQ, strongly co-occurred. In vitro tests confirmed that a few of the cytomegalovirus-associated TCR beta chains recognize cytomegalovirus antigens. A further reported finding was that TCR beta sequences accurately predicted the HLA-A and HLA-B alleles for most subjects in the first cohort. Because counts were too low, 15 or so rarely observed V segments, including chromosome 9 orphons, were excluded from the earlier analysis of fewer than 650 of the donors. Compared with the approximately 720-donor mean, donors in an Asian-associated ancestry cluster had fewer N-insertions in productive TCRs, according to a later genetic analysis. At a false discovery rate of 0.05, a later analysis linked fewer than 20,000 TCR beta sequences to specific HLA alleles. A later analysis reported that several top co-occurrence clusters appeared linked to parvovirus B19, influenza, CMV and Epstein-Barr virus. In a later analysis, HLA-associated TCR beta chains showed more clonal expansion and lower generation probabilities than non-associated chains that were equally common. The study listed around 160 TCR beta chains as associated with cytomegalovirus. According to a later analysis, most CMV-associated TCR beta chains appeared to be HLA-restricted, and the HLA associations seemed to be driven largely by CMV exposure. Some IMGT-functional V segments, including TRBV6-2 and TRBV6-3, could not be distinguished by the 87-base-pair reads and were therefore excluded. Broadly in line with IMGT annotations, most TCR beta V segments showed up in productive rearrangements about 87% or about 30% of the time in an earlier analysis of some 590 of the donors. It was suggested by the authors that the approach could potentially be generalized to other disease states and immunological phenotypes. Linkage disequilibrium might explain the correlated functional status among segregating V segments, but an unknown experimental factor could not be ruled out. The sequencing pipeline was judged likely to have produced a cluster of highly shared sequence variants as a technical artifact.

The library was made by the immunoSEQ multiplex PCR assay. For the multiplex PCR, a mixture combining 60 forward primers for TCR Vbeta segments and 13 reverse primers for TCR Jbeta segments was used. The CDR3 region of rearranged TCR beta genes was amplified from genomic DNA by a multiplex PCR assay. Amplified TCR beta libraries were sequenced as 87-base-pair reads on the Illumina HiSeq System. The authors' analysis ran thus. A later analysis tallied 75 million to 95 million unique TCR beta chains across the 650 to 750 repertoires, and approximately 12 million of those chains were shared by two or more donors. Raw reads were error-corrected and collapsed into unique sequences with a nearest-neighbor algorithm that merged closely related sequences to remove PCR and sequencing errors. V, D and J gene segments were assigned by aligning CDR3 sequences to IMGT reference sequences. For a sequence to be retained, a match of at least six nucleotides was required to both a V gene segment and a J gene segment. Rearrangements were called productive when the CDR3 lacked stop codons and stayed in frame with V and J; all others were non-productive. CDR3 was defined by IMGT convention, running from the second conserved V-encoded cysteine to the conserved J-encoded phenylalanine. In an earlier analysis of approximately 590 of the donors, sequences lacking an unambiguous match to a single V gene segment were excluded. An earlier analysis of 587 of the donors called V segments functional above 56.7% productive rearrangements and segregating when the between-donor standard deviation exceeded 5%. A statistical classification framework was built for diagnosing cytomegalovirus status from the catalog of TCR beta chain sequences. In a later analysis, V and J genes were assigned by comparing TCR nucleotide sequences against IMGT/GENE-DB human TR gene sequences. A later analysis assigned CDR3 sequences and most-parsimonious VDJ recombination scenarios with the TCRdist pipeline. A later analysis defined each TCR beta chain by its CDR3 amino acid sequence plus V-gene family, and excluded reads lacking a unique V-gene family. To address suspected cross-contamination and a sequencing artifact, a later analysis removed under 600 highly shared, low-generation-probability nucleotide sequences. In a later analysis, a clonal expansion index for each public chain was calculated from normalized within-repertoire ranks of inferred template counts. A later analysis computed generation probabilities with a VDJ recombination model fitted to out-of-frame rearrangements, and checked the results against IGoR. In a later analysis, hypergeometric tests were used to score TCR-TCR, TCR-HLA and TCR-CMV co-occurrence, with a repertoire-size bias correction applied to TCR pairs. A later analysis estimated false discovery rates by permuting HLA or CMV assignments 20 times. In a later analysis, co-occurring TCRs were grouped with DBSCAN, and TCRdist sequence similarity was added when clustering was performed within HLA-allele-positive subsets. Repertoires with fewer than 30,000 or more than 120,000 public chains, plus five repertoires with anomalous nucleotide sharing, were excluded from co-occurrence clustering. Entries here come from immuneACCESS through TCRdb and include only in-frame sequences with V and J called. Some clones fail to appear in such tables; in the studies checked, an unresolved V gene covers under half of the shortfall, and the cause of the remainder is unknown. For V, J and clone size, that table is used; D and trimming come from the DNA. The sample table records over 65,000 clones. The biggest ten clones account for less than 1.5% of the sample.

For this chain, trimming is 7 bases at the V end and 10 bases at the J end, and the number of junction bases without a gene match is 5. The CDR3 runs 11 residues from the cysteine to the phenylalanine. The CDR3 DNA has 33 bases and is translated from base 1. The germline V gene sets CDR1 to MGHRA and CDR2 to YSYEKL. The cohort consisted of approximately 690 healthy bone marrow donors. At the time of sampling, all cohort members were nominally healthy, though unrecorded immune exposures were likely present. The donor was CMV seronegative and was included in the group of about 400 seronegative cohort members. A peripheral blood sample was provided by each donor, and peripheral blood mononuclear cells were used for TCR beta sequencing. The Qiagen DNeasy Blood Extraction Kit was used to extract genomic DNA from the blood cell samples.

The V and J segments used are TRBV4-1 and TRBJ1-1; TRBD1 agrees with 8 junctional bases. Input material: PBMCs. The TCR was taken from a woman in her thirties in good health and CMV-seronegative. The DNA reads TGCGCCAGCACCGGACAGGGAGGAGCTTTCTTT. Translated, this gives CASTGQGGAFF.